This TCR beta chain was captured in a study of response to subunit inactivated influenza vaccine. One entry per CDR3 protein, called by TCRdb with MiXCR from the RT-PCR reads. Here the sample spans roughly 780,000 distinct CDR3 sequences, less than 20% being singletons. This clonotype has ten or more counts. The CDR3 runs to 13 residues. Germline V gene data show CDR1 as SGHAT and CDR2 as FQNNGV. Trimming removed 5 bases at V and 14 bases at J, with 16 bases between. This rearrangement joins TRBV11-2 to TRBJ1-6; D is unresolved. This clonotype originated in a man aged 50-59 years who received an inactivated influenza vaccine. The sample consisted of PBMCs from blood, taken around 5 days after vaccination. The chain's CDR3 is CASSARSSRTLHF. The CDR3, as DNA: TGTGCCAGCAGCGCGAGGAGCTCCCGCACCCTCCACTTT.